This TCR beta chain was identified in a study of blood T cell repertoires in COVID-19. Across the study: PBMCs, B-cell-depleted T cells, or T cells provided the cDNA or gDNA that made up the material.

Generated by immunoSEQ multiplex PCR, the TCRdb table keeps only in-frame clones and is missing some. The sample has roughly 120,000 clones; less than 95% are singletons. J gave up 2 bases and V 0 bases, and 6 bases lay outside the gene matches. CDR3 length: 17 residues. The germline V gene has CDR1 SGHTA and CDR2 FQGTGA. The TCR originated in a human donor with active COVID-19. The donor label of this sample is uncertain. The chain has TRBV7-3 and TRBJ2-7, with 11 bases identical to TRBD1. Sequencing was carried out using peripheral blood. Here the CDR3 DNA reads TGTGCCAGCAGCTTAACTGGCGGACAGGGGGCCCCCTACGAGCAGTACTTC. As protein: CASSLTGGQGAPYEQYF.